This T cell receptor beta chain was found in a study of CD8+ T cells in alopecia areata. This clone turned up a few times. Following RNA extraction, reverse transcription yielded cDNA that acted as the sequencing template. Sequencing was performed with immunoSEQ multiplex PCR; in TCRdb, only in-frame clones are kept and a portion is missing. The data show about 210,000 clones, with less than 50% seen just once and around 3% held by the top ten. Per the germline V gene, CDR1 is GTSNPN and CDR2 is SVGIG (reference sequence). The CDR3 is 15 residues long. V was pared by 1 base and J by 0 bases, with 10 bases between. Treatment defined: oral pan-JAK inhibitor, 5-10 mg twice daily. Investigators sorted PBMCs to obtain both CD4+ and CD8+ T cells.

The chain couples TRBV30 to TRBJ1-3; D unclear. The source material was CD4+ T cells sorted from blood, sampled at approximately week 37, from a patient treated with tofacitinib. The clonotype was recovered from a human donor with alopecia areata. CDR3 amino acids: CAWSEQPSSGNTIYF. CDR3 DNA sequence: TGTGCCTGGAGTGAACAGCCATCCTCTGGAAACACCATATATTTT. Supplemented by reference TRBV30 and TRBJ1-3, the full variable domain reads SQTIHQWPATLVQPVGSPLSLECTVEGTSNPNLYWYRQAAGRGLQLLFYSVGIGQISSEVPQNLSASRPQDRQFILSSKKLLLSDSGFYLCAWSEQPSSGNTIYFGEGSWLTVV.